This T cell receptor beta chain appears in the sequencing data of a study of cytomegalovirus exposure and HLA in healthy donors (dated by TCRdb to the late 2010s). Regarding the study in general: According to an earlier analysis of 550 to 750 of the donors, about 179 million T cells yielded roughly 110 million unique TCR beta sequences and around 300 Gb of sequence data. An early release that covered fewer than 800 HLA-typed donors contained around 300 gigabases of sequencing data and tens of millions of unique TCR sequences. Of the 398 genotyped donors, roughly 85% fell in the genetic ancestry cluster associated with self-reported Caucasian donors. The study was designed to test whether signatures of past pathogen exposure could be identified by cataloging public T cell receptors. The study used immunosequencing to profile the T cell repertoires of approximately 690 subjects and linked those repertoires to cytomegalovirus serostatus. A separate validation cohort of over a hundred different subjects was used in addition to the approximately 640-subject first cohort. To predict cytomegalovirus infection status, the study brought together high-throughput TCR immunosequencing, statistical association of individual TCRs with disease status, and machine learning. In a later analysis, previously published TCR beta repertoires from 670 or so donors were re-analyzed and high-resolution HLA genotyping was added so that TCR occurrence patterns could be studied. The later analysis used no new phenotypic data to find candidate immune exposures, relying instead on TCR beta sequences and their occurrence across donors. To decide whether each TCR beta V gene segment behaved as functional or pseudogenic, an earlier analysis of approximately 590 of the donors relied on high-throughput TCR beta sequencing. Donor age, sex, ethnicity and CMV serostatus were compiled alongside the repertoire data. A later genetic analysis took genome-wide SNP genotypes for 398 of the 666 donors and used that subset as a discovery cohort. Every discovery cohort repertoire had been produced on one sequencing platform. Both class I and class II loci were covered by HLA typing, at four-digit resolution. Typing coverage differed by locus: A, B, C, DRB1 and DQB1 were typed in about 620-630 donors, DQA1 in about 560, DPA1 in 600 to 610, and DPB1 in just under 490. Roughly 5 DR-DQ haplotypes were handled as single units for association and clustering because linkage in the cohort was strong. Among 398 genotyped donors of the cohort, an average of 235,054 unique TCR beta nucleotide sequences were sequenced per donor, roughly 20% of them non-productive. Overall study results and their limits: A cluster of highly shared sequence variants was judged likely to represent a technical artifact of the sequencing pipeline. In a later analysis, several top co-occurrence clusters were reported to appear linked to parvovirus B19, influenza, CMV and Epstein-Barr virus. According to the authors, the approach could potentially be generalized to other disease states and immunological phenotypes. Because counts were too low, under 20 rarely observed V segments, including chromosome 9 orphons, were left out of the earlier analysis of about 500 of the donors. In the study, approximately 150 TCR beta chains were listed as associated with cytomegalovirus. This cohort had only TCR beta chains sequenced, and the lack of alpha or paired-chain data limited which features could be detected. In both the original and validation cohorts, the classifier was reported to diagnose cytomegalovirus status with high specificity and sensitivity. In a later genetic analysis, a missense DCLRE1C variant was associated with V-gene and J-gene trimming of TCR beta chains, and the association was replicated in an independent cohort. Most CMV-associated TCR beta chains appeared to be HLA-restricted in a later analysis, and the HLA associations seemed to be driven largely by CMV exposure. A later analysis found that TCR association rates varied across HLA loci, with DRB1 alleles showing the most associated TCRs and HLA-C alleles the fewest. Specific HLA alleles were associated with 15,000 to 20,000 TCR beta sequences at a false discovery rate of 0.05 in a later analysis. Presence/absence analyses assumed roughly uniform sequencing depth across donors, an assumption that may not hold. An earlier analysis of 450 to 750 of the donors showed that most TCR beta V segments appeared in productive rearrangements either about 87% or about 30% of the time, which broadly matched IMGT annotations. In a later analysis, HLA-associated TCR beta chains showed more clonal expansion and lower generation probabilities than non-associated chains that were equally common. According to a later genetic analysis, donors in an Asian-associated ancestry cluster had fewer N-insertions in productive TCRs than the roughly 670-donor mean. Linkage disequilibrium might explain the correlated functional status among segregating V segments, but an unknown experimental factor could not be excluded. Across donors, most TCR sequences were observed very rarely, whereas some public TCRs were present in many individuals. In vitro tests confirmed that a few of the cytomegalovirus-associated TCR beta chains recognize cytomegalovirus antigens. Some IMGT-functional V segments, including TRBV6-2 and TRBV6-3, could not be told apart with the 87-base-pair reads, so those segments were excluded. A further reported finding was that TCR beta sequences accurately predicted the HLA-A and HLA-B alleles for most subjects in the first cohort. When HLA alleles, especially DR and DQ, strongly co-occurred, attributing TCR associations to individual alleles was difficult. Immune exposure information for the cohort was limited to CMV serostatus. HLA typing was unavailable for some donors at each locus, so association tests used only the typed subset.

In total, just over 650 healthy bone marrow donors made up the cohort. Cohort members were all nominally healthy when sampled, although unrecorded immune exposures were likely present. The donor was CMV seronegative and belonged to the group of 352 seronegative cohort members. A peripheral blood sample was collected from each donor, and TCR beta sequencing was performed on peripheral blood mononuclear cells. The Qiagen DNeasy Blood Extraction Kit was used to extract genomic DNA from the blood cell samples. The CDR3 numbers 13 residues from cysteine through phenylalanine. The sequence is cut down to CDR3 DNA, 39 bases in frame from base 1. The junction shows trimming of 5 bases on V and 4 bases on J, plus 12 bases between the germline ends. From the germline V gene, CDR1 is SGHTA and CDR2 is FQGNSA. Libraries came from the immunoSEQ multiplex PCR assay. For the multiplex PCR, a mixture combining 60 forward primers for TCR Vbeta segments and 13 reverse primers for TCR Jbeta segments was used. The CDR3 region of rearranged TCR beta genes was amplified from genomic DNA with a multiplex PCR assay. Amplified TCR beta libraries were sequenced as 87-base-pair reads on the Illumina HiSeq System. Per the original workflow: In a later analysis, tens of millions of unique TCR beta chains were counted across the roughly 610 repertoires, and approximately 11 million of these chains were shared by at least two donors. Raw reads were error-corrected and collapsed into unique sequences by a nearest-neighbor algorithm in which closely related sequences were merged to remove PCR and sequencing errors. CDR3 sequences were aligned to IMGT reference sequences to assign V, D and J gene segments. For a sequence to be retained, at least a six-nucleotide match to both a V gene segment and a J gene segment was required. Rearrangements were classified as productive when the CDR3 lacked stop codons and remained in frame with V and J, and all other rearrangements were classified as non-productive. CDR3 was defined by IMGT convention, running from the second conserved V-encoded cysteine to the conserved J-encoded phenylalanine. In an earlier analysis of some 550 of the donors, sequences lacking an unambiguous match to a single V gene segment were excluded. In an earlier analysis of approximately 610 of the donors, V segments were called functional above 56.7% productive rearrangements and were called segregating when the between-donor standard deviation exceeded 5%. A statistical classification framework was built to diagnose cytomegalovirus status from the catalog of TCR beta chain sequences. A later analysis assigned V and J genes by comparing TCR nucleotide sequences with IMGT/GENE-DB human TR gene sequences. A later analysis assigned CDR3 sequences and most-parsimonious VDJ recombination scenarios with the TCRdist pipeline. In a later analysis, each TCR beta chain was defined by its CDR3 amino acid sequence together with its V-gene family, and reads without a unique V-gene family were excluded. A later analysis removed 592 highly shared, low-generation-probability nucleotide sequences to deal with suspected cross-contamination and a sequencing artifact. In a later analysis, a clonal expansion index was calculated for each public chain from normalized within-repertoire ranks of inferred template counts. Generation probabilities in a later analysis came from a VDJ recombination model fitted to out-of-frame rearrangements, and those results were checked against IGoR. In a later analysis, TCR-TCR, TCR-HLA and TCR-CMV co-occurrence was scored with hypergeometric tests, and a repertoire-size bias correction was applied to TCR pairs. To estimate false discovery rates, a later analysis permuted the HLA or CMV assignments 20 times. In a later analysis, co-occurring TCRs were grouped using DBSCAN, with TCRdist sequence similarity added in when clustering inside HLA-allele-positive subsets. For co-occurrence clustering, repertoires with fewer than 30,000 or more than 120,000 public chains were excluded, along with five repertoires with anomalous nucleotide sharing. The source is immuneACCESS, and TCRdb retained only in-frame sequences with V and J called. Part of the clones is not carried over; for the studies checked, unresolved V genes explain less than half of this, and the remainder is unexplained. D and trimming were read from the DNA, whereas the V and J calls and clone size are those reported in that table. This sample is represented by just over 85,000 clones; 76% of them were singletons. About 3% of the sample comes from the top ten.

As to this clone: The specificity of this receptor is unknown. Qualities for individual bases were not recorded, and no much larger clone is one base off.

The TCR was taken from a man aged 35 to 55 in good health and CMV-seronegative. The rearrangement combines TRBV7-2 with TRBJ2-7, with the D gene too uncertain to name. The sequencing sample was made of PBMCs. The CDR3 has the sequence CASSTDNLYEQYF. In nucleotides, the sequence is TGTGCCAGCAGCACCGACAACCTTTACGAGCAGTACTTC.